The sequence of this T cell receptor (beta chain) was determined in a study of blood T cell repertoires in COVID-19 (TCRdb year 2020). Regarding the study in general: Samples from collaborators originated in the United States, Italy and Spain and spanned both the acute and convalescent phases of COVID-19. The material from the prospective study consisted of cDNA or gDNA derived from T cells, B-cell-depleted T cells, or PBMCs. Deeply sampled blood TCRbeta repertoires from subjects exposed to, actively infected with, or recovered from COVID-19 were included in the dataset. The repertoires were made available in a free public database intended to serve as a resource for research on the immune response to SARS-CoV-2. Samples were obtained from the ongoing ImmuneRACE study (first 160 participants) and from approximately 1,200 subjects provided by 6 global collaborators. Sample metadata almost always included a de-identified subject ID, COVID-19 status, age in years and sex. Where available, HLA class I and class II types were taken from metadata supplied by the sample provider and were not determined by assay-based typing. General findings and caveats noted by the study authors: The amount of clinical and demographic metadata varied by source and participant and was provided uncurated.

Trimming costs V 3 bases and J 0 bases, and their ends lie 12 bases apart. The CDR3 sequence holds 15 residues, the cysteine and phenylalanine included. Just CDR3 DNA is preserved here, 45 bases in frame from base 1. The germline V gene yields KGHSH for CDR1 and LQKENI for CDR2. This clone was detected a few times. The antigen this receptor binds is unknown. Per-base quality was not reported, and no clone a single base away is much larger than it. TCRbeta CDR3 regions were amplified from genomic DNA by means of the immunoSEQ Assay, a bias-controlled multiplex PCR. From the authors' description of their analysis: Within the assay, amplification of reference gene primers was used to estimate how many nucleated cells each sample contained. To quantify the absolute abundance of each unique TCRbeta CDR3 rearrangement, sequence reads were collapsed and filtered. For each sample, productive Simpson clonality was calculated as the square root of Simpson's diversity index across productive rearrangements. Held by TCRdb, this immuneACCESS table contains in-frame sequences only and omits some clones. Under half of the omission traces to an unresolved V gene where checked; the cause of the rest is unknown. V and J calls and clone size are those listed in that table; D and trimming were worked out from the DNA. Counted in this sample were 200,000 to 250,000 clones; under 85% of them appeared once. The ten biggest clones cover over 6.5% of the sample.

In Seattle, one collaborating source enrolled patients while the infection was active and tracked those patients longitudinally over the course of disease. The collaborating institutions used their own protocols to collect whole blood in K2EDTA tubes. For TCRbeta analysis, collaborators shipped samples as frozen whole blood, isolated PBMCs, or DNA extracted from either of those sample types. The sequence derives from an elderly woman with COVID-19, enrolled during active disease. Sample: peripheral blood. This receptor chain uses TRBV18 and TRBJ2-7, with TRBD2 perhaps the D gene, on 5 matching bases. The CDR3 is CASSPPGTSSYEQYF. The DNA is as follows: TGTGCCAGCTCACCGCCAGGAACTAGCTCCTACGAGCAGTACTTC.